These 10 T cell receptor beta chains came from one sample sequenced in a study of blood T cells in healthy people across ages. A second PCR, run for about 6 to 11 cycles, used a sample-barcoded 5' primer plus a J-beta primer mix. From the 5' RACE reads, TCRdb called clonotypes with MiXCR, one entry per CDR3 protein. The repertoire holds more than 1 million distinct CDR3 sequences, with under 55% as singletons. What was sequenced was blood. The receptors come from a woman aged 55 to 70 in good health.

The chain employs TRBV10-3 and TRBJ1-1; D gene uncertain. The CDR3 loop spans 15 amino acids. V was shortened by 8 bases and J by 1 base, with 17 bases between the two germline ends. Germline CDR1 and CDR2: ENHRY and SYGVKD. DNA of the CDR3: TGTGCCATCCGAGCCCGGTCGACTGCGAACACTGAAGCTTTCTTT. As protein: CAIRARSTANTEAFF.

V gene TRBV6-5 combines with J gene TRBJ2-4; no clear D gene. This CDR3 has 11 residues. The germline V gene has CDR1 MNHEY and CDR2 SVGAGI. Trimming stripped 2 bases from V and 8 bases from J, with 4 bases between. The CDR3 sequence is CASSYLDIQYF. The CDR3 DNA sequence: TGTGCCAGCAGTTACCTTGACATTCAGTACTTC.

This clonotype has a handful of counts. The chain joins TRBV27 to TRBJ1-1; tentative D call: TRBD1 (5 bases). The CDR3 is 12 residues long. Germline V gene lookup returns CDR1 MNHEY and CDR2 SMNVEV (reference sequence). V was clipped by 5 bases and J by 3 bases, with 7 bases between them. The CDR3 bases are TGTGCCAGCAGTACGGGGGACACTGAAGCTTTCTTT. Its protein is CASSTGDTEAFF.

The chain joins TRBV11-2 to TRBJ2-5; D may be TRBD2 (6 bases). The assigned J gene may be wrong: the sequence end matches TRBJ2-7 better. Germline assignment: CDR1 SGHAT and CDR2 FQNNGV. The length of the CDR3 is 15 residues. The CDR3 reads CASSLNDGGRHEQYF. CDR3 sequence (DNA): TGTGCCAGCAGCTTAAACGACGGGGGTCGGCACGAGCAGTACTTC.

The sample holds one count of this clonotype. CDR3 nucleotide sequence: TGCAGCGCTACGACAGGTACCTATGGCTACACCTTC. It codes for CSATTGTYGYTF. The chain is built from TRBV29-1 and TRBJ1-2, with D possibly TRBD1 on 6 matching bases. V was pared by 7 bases and J by 4 bases, with 13 bases between. The CDR3 spans 12 residues. Germline loops: CDR1 SQVTM, CDR2 ANQGSEA.

The chain carries TRBV14 and TRBJ2-4; D unresolved. Judging by the DNA end, TRBJ2-7 fits better; the J call may be wrong. This CDR3 has 14 residues. CDR1 is SGHDN and CDR2 is FVKESK in the germline V gene. CDR3 nucleotides: TGTGCCAGCAGCCAAGACGGTAGGGTCTACGAGCAGTACTTC. It yields the protein CASSQDGRVYEQYF.

This clonotype was seen a handful of times. The V gene is TRBV20-1, the J gene TRBJ2-5; TRBD2 matches 10 bases. The CDR3 sequence is 14 residues long. Germline CDR1 reads DFQATT; CDR2 reads SNEGSKA (reference sequence). After removal of 2 bases from V and 11 bases from J, the junction contained 11 bases not matched to a gene. This CDR3 reads CSARSTSGNYEQYF. CDR3 nucleotides: TGCAGTGCTAGATCAACTAGCGGGAACTATGAGCAGTACTTC.

This clonotype was seen many times. The chain combines TRBV9 with TRBJ2-7; D is ambiguous. Trimming removed 4 bases from V and 3 bases from J, with 11 bases in between. The CDR3 runs to 13 residues. Germline V CDR1 and CDR2: SGDLS, YYNGEE. CDR3 loop: CASSRQPDYEQYF. Written as DNA, the CDR3 is TGTGCCAGCAGCCGTCAACCGGACTACGAGCAGTACTTC.

This clonotype was picked up a small number of times. The V gene is TRBV7-2, the J gene TRBJ2-3, with TRBD2 identical over 9 bases. The V and J ends lost 10 bases and 4 bases, in that order; junction bases with no gene match: 18. Germline-derived CDR1 and CDR2 are SGHTA and FQGNSA. The CDR3 runs 17 residues. CDR3 DNA sequence: TGTGCCACCACAAGAATTAGCGGGAGTCGCCTCCCAGATACGCAGTATTTT. Translating it yields CATTRISGSRLPDTQYF.

The gene calls are TRBV5-1 and TRBJ2-7, with 7 bases fitting TRBD2. V gave up 3 bases and J gave up 5 bases; unmatched junction bases: 14. Germline V gene lookup returns CDR1 SGHRS and CDR2 YFSETQ. The CDR3 spans 16 residues. The CDR3 region has the DNA TGCGCCAGCAGCTGGGGCGGCGCGGGAGTTCTCGACGAGCAGTACTTC. Its translation: CASSWGGAGVLDEQYF.